Below, one TCR beta chain is given with its context. What it binds is not known. There was one heparinised blood draw per donor, averaging roughly 120 mL. Without exception, sorted populations had purity beyond 95%. The data derive from a study of beta chain features in type 1 diabetes. Study-level points and caveats: The study found that naive, central memory and Treg TCRB repertoires appeared more similar in patients than in healthy donors.

Germline assignment: CDR1 KGHSH and CDR2 LQKENI. The CDR3 is made up of 13 amino acids. The ends were cut back, 3 bases at V and 0 bases at J, with 5 bases in the middle. Expressed TCRB transcripts were sequenced because the entire RNA isolate underwent reverse transcription. TCRdb's copy holds only in-frame clones and misses some; the assay was immunoSEQ multiplex PCR. The repertoire includes around 430,000 clones, 25% to 35% of them detected once, and around 0.065% sits in the top ten. This sequence originates from a man aged 18 to 35 in good health. Sequenced material: naive CD4+ T cells from blood. The chain employs TRBV18 and TRBJ1-1, with unresolved D. CDR3 nucleotide sequence: TGTGCCAGCTCACCGGGCATGAACACTGAAGCTTTCTTT. Its translation is CASSPGMNTEAFF.